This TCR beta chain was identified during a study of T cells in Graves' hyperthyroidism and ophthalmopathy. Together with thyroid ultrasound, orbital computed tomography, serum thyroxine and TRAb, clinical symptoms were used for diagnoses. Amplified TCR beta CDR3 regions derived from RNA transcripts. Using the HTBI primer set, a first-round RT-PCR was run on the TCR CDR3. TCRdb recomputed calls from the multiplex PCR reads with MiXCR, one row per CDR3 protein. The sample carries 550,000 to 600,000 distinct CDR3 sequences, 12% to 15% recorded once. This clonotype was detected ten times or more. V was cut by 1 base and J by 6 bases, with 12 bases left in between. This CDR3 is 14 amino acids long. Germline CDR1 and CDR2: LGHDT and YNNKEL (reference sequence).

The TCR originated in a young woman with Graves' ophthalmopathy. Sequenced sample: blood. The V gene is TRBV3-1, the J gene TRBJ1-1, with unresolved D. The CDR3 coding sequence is TGTGCCAGCAGCCAAGTCGAGGCCATGGCTGAAGCTTTCTTT. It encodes CASSQVEAMAEAFF.